This is a list of T cell receptor beta chains from one sample in a study of blood T cell repertoires in COVID-19. TCRdb keeps only in-frame clones here, not all; method: immunoSEQ multiplex PCR. Of 200,000 to 250,000 clones detected, 81% appear once; the ten largest clones hold around 7.5%. Sequencing was done on a sample of peripheral blood. The receptors here all came from a woman aged 80 or over with COVID-19, enrolled during active disease. The CDR3 runs from the conserved cysteine through the conserved F or W. A D gene is named only where the DNA matches it firmly. Size is stated for part of the rows, as once, few or many counts, or as a class when the clone is expanded.

d_gene,abundance,len,v_gene,j_gene,CDR3aa,CDR3nt
TRBD1,.,14,TRBV4-1,TRBJ1-5,CASSRYRGGQPQHF,TGCGCCAGCAGCCGGTACAGGGGAGGACAGCCCCAGCATTTT
.,.,16,TRBV10-3,TRBJ1-2,CAISDAGHGGKDGYTF,TGTGCCATCAGTGACGCTGGCCATGGGGGGAAGGATGGCTACACCTTC
.,once,11,TRBV28,TRBJ2-1,CASSYLLLQFF,TGTGCCAGCAGTTATCTATTATTGCAGTTCTTC
TRBD2,.,14,TRBV28,TRBJ2-7,CASGTGGSSYEQYF,TGTGCCAGCGGAACCGGGGGGTCCTCCTACGAGCAGTACTTC
.,.,15,TRBV11-2,TRBJ2-1,CASSLVGNSYNEQFF,TGTGCCAGCAGCTTAGTTGGCAATTCCTACAATGAGCAGTTCTTC
.,.,15,TRBV21-1,TRBJ1-3,CASPNLEKAGNTIYF,TGTGCCAGCCCCAATCTGGAGAAAGCTGGAAACACCATATATTTT
.,.,13,TRBV11-2,TRBJ2-7,CASSFGGSYEQYF,TGTGCCAGCAGCTTCGGAGGATCCTACGAGCAGTACTTC
.,.,13,TRBV10-3,TRBJ1-1,CAIKEGGATEAFF,TGTGCCATCAAAGAGGGGGGGGCCACTGAAGCTTTCTTT
.,.,11,TRBV7-8,TRBJ2-3,CASSQGYQGYF,TGTGCCAGCAGCCAGGGTTACCAGGGTTATTTT
.,few,13,TRBV30,TRBJ2-1,CAWSVSAYNEQFF,TGTGCCTGGAGTGTATCAGCGTACAATGAGCAGTTCTTC
.,few,15,TRBV7-9,TRBJ1-1,CASSPLGQMNTEAFF,TGTGCCAGCAGCCCCCTAGGACAGATGAACACTGAAGCTTTCTTT
.,.,13,TRBV2,TRBJ1-2,CASSSGGAGGYTF,TGTGCCAGCAGTTCCGGGGGAGCGGGGGGCTACACCTTC
TRBD2,.,18,TRBV4-2,TRBJ2-7,CASSQDRIDSGRSYEQYF,TGTGCCAGCAGCCAAGATCGGATTGATAGCGGGAGATCCTACGAGCAGTACTTC
TRBD2,.,15,TRBV11-1,TRBJ2-7,CASSLGTSGLYEQYF,TGTGCCAGCAGCTTAGGGACTAGCGGGCTCTACGAGCAGTACTTC
.,.,17,TRBV6-1,TRBJ1-2,CASSEEGLSGGGYGYTF,TGTGCCAGCAGTGAGGAGGGGCTCTCCGGAGGAGGCTATGGCTACACCTTC
TRBD1,many,15,TRBV6-6,TRBJ1-2,CASSYTGTGLQGYTF,TGTGCCAGCAGTTACACCGGGACAGGCCTTCAGGGCTACACCTTC
.,.,14,TRBV5-1,TRBJ1-2,CASSNQGPLYGYTF,TGCGCCAGCAGCAACCAGGGGCCCCTCTATGGCTACACCTTC
.,.,15,TRBV2,TRBJ1-2,CASSEARGEFYGYTF,TGTGCCAGCAGTGAAGCGCGGGGGGAATTCTATGGCTACACCTTC
.,.,14,TRBV4-2,TRBJ1-3,CASSQELGRNTIYF,TGTGCCAGCAGCCAAGAACTGGGGAGGAACACCATATATTTT
.,many,15,TRBV6-5,TRBJ1-1,CASSPSAGSRTEAFF,TGTGCCAGCAGTCCCTCAGCGGGGTCGAGGACTGAAGCTTTCTTT
.,.,12,TRBV2,TRBJ1-1,CASLALGGQAFF,TGTGCCAGCTTAGCCCTTGGAGGACAAGCTTTCTTT
TRBD1,.,17,TRBV9,TRBJ2-5,CASSVAPRTGGEETQYF,TGTGCCAGCAGCGTAGCTCCCCGGACAGGGGGCGAGGAGACCCAGTACTTC
.,.,14,TRBV19,TRBJ1-2,CASIRTRSNYGYTF,TGTGCCAGTATCCGGACAAGATCTAACTATGGCTACACCTTC
TRBD1,.,17,TRBV30,TRBJ1-4,CAWSGGTELPTNEKLFF,TGTGCCTGGAGTGGTGGGACAGAGTTGCCAACTAATGAAAAACTGTTTTTT
TRBD1,.,16,TRBV18,TRBJ1-4,CASSPQGATTNEKLFF,TGTGCCAGCTCACCACAGGGGGCTACAACTAATGAAAAACTGTTTTTT
.,.,15,TRBV9,TRBJ1-3,CASSVDTVSGNTIYF,TGTGCCAGCAGCGTAGACACAGTCTCTGGAAACACCATATATTTT
.,.,15,TRBV10-1,TRBJ1-1,CASSESPGVNTEAFF,TGCGCCAGCAGTGAGTCGCCAGGCGTGAACACTGAAGCTTTCTTT
TRBD1,once,15,TRBV2,TRBJ2-3,CASNGDRLGYDTQYF,TGTGCCAGCAACGGGGACAGGTTGGGGTATGATACGCAGTATTTT
TRBD1,once,14,TRBV5-1,TRBJ2-7,CASERTGGTYEQYF,TGCGCCAGCGAGCGGACAGGGGGAACCTACGAGCAGTACTTC
TRBD2,.,16,TRBV3-1/TRBV3-2,TRBJ2-1,CASSQRTSGMNNEQFF,TGTGCCAGCAGCCAACGGACTAGCGGGATGAACAATGAGCAGTTCTTC
TRBD1,once,15,TRBV5-6,TRBJ1-4,CASSLTRDRAEKLFF,TGTGCCAGCAGCTTGACCCGGGACAGGGCTGAAAAACTGTTTTTT
.,.,16,TRBV6-2/TRBV6-3,TRBJ2-2,CASSPYKRVNTGELFF,TGTGCCAGCAGCCCCTATAAGCGGGTGAACACCGGGGAGCTGTTTTTT
TRBD2,few,15,TRBV19,TRBJ2-1,CASSMLAGVDNEQFF,TGTGCCAGTAGTATGCTAGCGGGAGTGGACAATGAGCAGTTCTTC
TRBD1,.,16,TRBV5-6,TRBJ1-3,CASSRTGDPSGNTIYF,TGTGCCAGCAGCCGTACAGGGGATCCCTCTGGAAACACCATATATTTT
.,.,16,TRBV23-1,TRBJ2-2,CASSQLSGVNTGELFF,TGCGCCAGCAGTCAACTCTCGGGGGTTAACACCGGGGAGCTGTTTTTT